Listed here are 20 T cell receptor beta chains from one sample, sequenced in a study of blood T cell repertoires in COVID-19. The table came from immunoSEQ multiplex PCR; TCRdb's copy has only in-frame clones and leaves some out. The sample holds about 88,000 clones, 91% seen once. The specimen sequenced was peripheral blood. These receptors all stem from a human donor with active COVID-19. The donor label of this sample is uncertain.

The V and J genes are TRBV6-2 or TRBV6-3 and TRBJ1-1, with D perhaps matching TRBD1 (5 bases). Trimming cost V 6 bases and J 7 bases, with 15 bases left between them. The germline CDR1 and CDR2 sequences are MNHEY and SVGEGT. This CDR3 spans 13 amino acids. The CDR3 DNA reads as TGTGCCAGCAGCCTACCGGGGGAGGGTGAAGCTTTCTTT. Encoded protein: CASSLPGEGEAFF.

This clone was seen just once. V is TRBV3-1 (or the pseudogene TRBV3-2) and J is TRBJ2-3, with D possibly matching TRBD1 (5 bases). Deletions cut 6 bases from V and 1 base from J, with 8 bases between. This CDR3 is built from 13 residues. Germline CDR1 and CDR2: LGHDT and YNNKEL (reference sequence). The CDR3 spells CASRGAGTDTQYF. The CDR3 nucleotides read TGTGCCAGCAGAGGGGCAGGCACAGATACGCAGTATTTT.

The rearrangement uses TRBV5-6 and TRBJ1-1; 11 nucleotides line up with TRBD1. In germline, CDR1 is SGHDT, CDR2 YYEEEE. This CDR3 is built from 16 residues. The V segment lost 0 bases and the J segment 5 bases; nucleotides outside the gene matches: 6. CDR3 sequence reads: CASSLVGQGARTEAFF. The DNA for the CDR3 is TGTGCCAGCAGCTTGGTAGGACAGGGGGCGCGAACTGAAGCTTTCTTT.

The chain employs TRBV18 and TRBJ2-7; weak D call: TRBD2 (6 bases). Per the germline V gene, CDR1 is KGHSH and CDR2 is LQKENI. The CDR3 contains 12 residues. V was clipped by 6 bases and J by 3 bases, with 9 bases between them. CDR3 region: CASSGGDYEQYF. CDR3 coding DNA: TGTGCCAGCTCGGGGGGTGACTACGAGCAGTACTTC.

The genes are TRBV11-2 and TRBJ2-3; the match to TRBD2 covers 8 bases. Germline values: CDR1 SGHAT, CDR2 FQNNGV. J lost 2 bases, V lost 1 base, and 8 bases had no gene match. This CDR3 spans 17 amino acids. CDR3 DNA sequence: TGTGCCAGCAGCTTAGGGAGGGCGGGGGGAGTCACAGATACGCAGTATTTT. This encodes CASSLGRAGGVTDTQYF.

In this sample, this clone turned up once. The chain uses TRBV4-2 and TRBJ1-5; D uncertain. Trimming took 0 bases from V and 4 from J, leaving 7 bases between them. Germline CDR1 and CDR2: LGHNA and YNFKEQ. The CDR3 length is 14 residues. The CDR3 DNA is TGTGCCAGCAGCCAAGAGTACGGGAATCAGCCCCAGCATTTT. Amino acids: CASSQEYGNQPQHF.

The table lists this clone with a count of one. V and J are TRBV5-1 and TRBJ1-2, with no clear D. The germline V and J ends were trimmed by 5 bases and 5 bases, with 13 bases remaining between them. The CDR3 spans 13 residues. Germline V gene lookup returns CDR1 SGHRS and CDR2 YFSETQ. This CDR3 is CASSSEGWYGYTF. The CDR3 DNA reads as TGCGCCAGCAGTTCGGAGGGCTGGTATGGCTACACCTTC.

The V and J genes are TRBV24-1 and TRBJ2-2, with TRBD1 matching over 9 bases. After removal of 4 bases from V and 6 bases from J, the junction contained 8 bases not matched to a gene. This CDR3 region has 16 residues. Per germline, CDR1 KGHDR and CDR2 SFDVKD. CDR3 sequence reads: CATSESGTGKPGELFF. For the CDR3, the DNA is TGTGCCACCAGTGAGTCCGGGACAGGGAAGCCCGGGGAGCTGTTTTTT.

The chain is built from TRBV7-2 and TRBJ2-7; maybe TRBD2 (7 bases). The CDR3 extends over 16 amino acids. The V end lost 1 base, the J end lost 6 bases, and 19 bases lay between the germline ends. Per the germline V gene, CDR1 is SGHTA and CDR2 is FQGNSA. The DNA for the CDR3 is TGTGCCAGCAGCTTAGTAGGAGGGGGGGGGCATTTCGAGCAGTACTTC. Protein product: CASSLVGGGGHFEQYF.

The chain recombines TRBV7-9 with TRBJ2-1; 7 bases match TRBD1. V lost 5 bases, J lost 7 bases, and 11 bases stayed unmatched. In germline, CDR1 is SEHNR, CDR2 FQNEAQ (reference sequence). The CDR3 is 15 amino acids. The CDR3 loop is CASSPQGVVRNEQFF. The CDR3 bases are TGTGCCAGCAGCCCCCAGGGGGTAGTGAGGAATGAGCAGTTCTTC.

V and J are TRBV4-2 and TRBJ2-3, with 12 positions matching TRBD2. Per germline, CDR1 LGHNA and CDR2 YNFKEQ. With 0 bases clipped from V and 2 bases from J, the junction kept 6 bases outside the gene matches. This CDR3 is built from 18 residues. The CDR3 region is CASSQDRTSGGLTDTQYF. The DNA for the CDR3 is TGTGCCAGCAGCCAAGATCGAACTAGCGGGGGGCTCACAGATACGCAGTATTTT.

The chain recombines TRBV11-2 with TRBJ2-3, with 8 bases fitting TRBD2. There are 18 residues in the CDR3. CDR1 and CDR2 (germline): SGHAT, FQNNGV. With V trimmed by 4 bases and J by 0 bases, 12 bases remained unmatched. CDR3 residues: CASSSTSGTSISTDTQYF. DNA for the CDR3: TGTGCCAGCAGCTCCACTAGCGGCACTTCGATTAGCACAGATACGCAGTATTTT.

The J gene is TRBJ2-1, the V gene TRBV2; D may be TRBD1 (5 bases). The CDR3 covers 13 residues. V was trimmed by 5 bases and J by 5 bases, leaving 10 bases between them. The germline V gene encodes CDR1 SNHLY and CDR2 FYNNEI. The CDR3 region has the DNA TGTGCCAGCAGTCAAGGGGCCAACAATGAGCAGTTCTTC. This translates into CASSQGANNEQFF.

V gene TRBV2 combines with J gene TRBJ1-2; 7 bases map to TRBD1. Looked up from germline, CDR1 is SNHLY and CDR2 is FYNNEI. The CDR3 has 16 residues. The junction had 14 bases not matched to a gene; V was cut back by 3 bases and J by 7 bases. CDR3 loop: CASSEGLDWTGGGYTF. CDR3 nucleotides: TGTGCCAGCAGTGAGGGGCTGGACTGGACAGGCGGTGGCTACACCTTC.

V gene TRBV3-1 (or the pseudogene TRBV3-2) combines with J gene TRBJ1-5, with D possibly being TRBD1 (5 bases). Deletions cut 1 base from V and 3 bases from J, with 22 bases between. This CDR3 contains 19 residues. Per germline, CDR1 LGHDT and CDR2 YNNKEL (reference sequence). DNA of the CDR3: TGTGCCAGCAGCCAAGGGTCGCCAGGGCCCGAAAGGTACAATCAGCCCCAGCATTTT. Amino acid sequence: CASSQGSPGPERYNQPQHF.

V and J are TRBV5-4 and TRBJ1-4, with a possible D match to TRBD1 (6 bases). The CDR3 loop spans 15 amino acids. The germline V gene has CDR1 SGHNT and CDR2 YYREEE (reference sequence). V was trimmed by 1 base and J by 5 bases, leaving 12 bases between them. CDR3 sequence (DNA): TGTGCCAGCAGCTTGAGGAGGGGGGGAAATGAAAAACTGTTTTTT. The encoded protein is CASSLRRGGNEKLFF.

The V and J genes are TRBV6-5 and TRBJ2-7, with 9 bases identical to TRBD1. The germline V gene has CDR1 MNHEY and CDR2 SVGAGI. The CDR3 spans 15 residues. Trimming removed 0 bases from V and 4 bases from J; junction bases left unmatched: 4. CDR3 in DNA: TGTGCCAGCAGTTACTCGGGACAGGGTTCATACGAGCAGTACTTC. Protein: CASSYSGQGSYEQYF.

V gene TRBV5-1 combines with J gene TRBJ2-7; 11 positions agree with TRBD1. Unmatched junction bases numbered 6, after V lost 4 bases and J lost 6 bases. CDR1 is SGHRS and CDR2 is YFSETQ in the germline V gene. The CDR3 runs to 14 residues. The CDR3 sequence is CASSRPGQGAEQYF. The DNA for the CDR3 is TGCGCCAGCAGCCGACCCGGACAGGGGGCCGAGCAGTACTTC. The full variable domain, in which reference TRBV5-1 and TRBJ2-7 provide the parts outside the CDR3, is KAGVTQTPRYLIKTRGQQVTLSCSPISGHRSVSWYQQTPGQGLQFLFEYFSETQRNKGNFPGRFSGRQFSNSRSEMNVSTLELGDSALYLCASSRPGQGAEQYFGPGTRLTVT.

The table lists this clone with a count of one. The chain combines TRBV12-3 or TRBV12-4 with TRBJ2-7; 8 bases are a match to TRBD1. The CDR3 runs to 12 residues. Trimming removed 5 bases from V and 7 bases from J; junction bases left unmatched: 4. CDR3 amino acids: CASSRTGWEQYF. DNA of the CDR3: TGTGCCAGCAGTCGGACAGGGTGGGAGCAGTACTTC.

The gene calls are TRBV5-8 and TRBJ1-2, with 9 bases matching TRBD1. The CDR3 spans 16 residues. Germline loops: CDR1 SGHTS, CDR2 YDEGEE. After removal of 1 base from V and 8 bases from J, the junction contained 12 bases not matched to a gene. The CDR3 loop reads CASSLHRTGAKGGYTF. CDR3 nucleotide sequence: TGTGCCAGCAGCTTGCATCGGACAGGGGCGAAGGGAGGCTACACCTTC.